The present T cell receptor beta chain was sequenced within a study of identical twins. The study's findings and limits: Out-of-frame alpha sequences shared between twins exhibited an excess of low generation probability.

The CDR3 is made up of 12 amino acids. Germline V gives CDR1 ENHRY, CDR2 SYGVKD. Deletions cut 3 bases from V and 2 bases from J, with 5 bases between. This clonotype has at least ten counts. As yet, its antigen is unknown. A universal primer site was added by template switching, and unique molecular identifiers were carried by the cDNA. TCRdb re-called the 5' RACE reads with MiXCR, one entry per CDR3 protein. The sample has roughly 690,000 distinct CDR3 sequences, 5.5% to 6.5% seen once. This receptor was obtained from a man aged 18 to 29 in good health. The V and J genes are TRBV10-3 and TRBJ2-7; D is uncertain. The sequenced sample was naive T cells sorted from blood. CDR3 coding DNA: TGTGCCATCAGTGATACACCCTACGAGCAGTACTTC. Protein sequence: CAISDTPYEQYF.